This T cell receptor (beta chain) comes out of a study of cytomegalovirus exposure and HLA in healthy donors. Study conclusions and caveats: Whilst most TCR sequences proved rare, a subset of public TCRs occurred across many donors. Several of the most significant clusters were apparently associated with common viral pathogens in a later analysis.

From germline, CDR1 is MGHDK and CDR2 SYGVNS. J lost 0 bases, V lost 3 bases, and 4 bases had no gene match. This CDR3 spans 16 amino acids. This PCR relied on a set of 60 Vbeta primers and 13 Jbeta primers. Assay used: immunoSEQ multiplex PCR; TCRdb lists only in-frame clones, some missing. This table has 55,000 to 70,000 clones, 65% to 75% appearing once. A word on this clone: Antigen unknown.

What was sequenced was PBMCs. The sequence came from a woman aged 25 to 39 in good health and CMV-seronegative. This chain joins TRBV25-1 and TRBJ2-3, with 9 bases matching TRBD2. The DNA for the CDR3 is TGTGCCAGCAGTGATCCTAGCGGGGTTAGCACAGATACGCAGTATTTT. Translated, it gives CASSDPSGVSTDTQYF.